This T cell receptor (beta chain) was identified in a study of early T cells in non-severe SARS-CoV-2 infection. Overall study: Sequenced bulk RNA came from whole blood that was unsorted, and chains were unpaired.

Overall study findings and caveats: VDJdb-based annotation leaned toward anti-spike CD8 responses and missed private and CD4 specificities.

Trimming took off 6 bases at V and 4 bases at J, with 15 bases between the two ends. CDR1 is MNHEY and CDR2 is SVGAGI in the germline V gene. The CDR3 extends over 15 amino acids. This clonotype was observed many times. Its antigen is as yet unknown. Unique molecular identifiers were added to individual cDNA molecules. TCRdb analysed the 5' RACE reads with MiXCR anew, one entry per CDR3 protein. The sample lists around 50,000 distinct CDR3 sequences; 6.2% were seen once. Input material: whole blood. The rearrangement uses TRBV6-5 and TRBJ2-2; perhaps TRBD1 as D (5 bases). The receptor was isolated from an adult who was a healthcare worker with PCR-confirmed SARS-CoV-2 infection or an uninfected control (not recorded which). Written as DNA, the CDR3 is TGTGCCAGCAGAGGAAGGGGCGCGGCCACCGGGGAGCTGTTTTTT. It yields the protein CASRGRGAATGELFF.